This T cell receptor (beta chain) was profiled in a study of regulatory T cells in long-lasting Graves disease. Study overall: New Graves' disease cases had less than 3 months of antithyroid drugs.

In its sample, this clonotype was seen many times. Building the TCR beta libraries relied on iRepertoire HTBI primers, and CDR3 regions underwent Arm-PCR. TCRdb itself ran the multiplex PCR reads through MiXCR, one entry per CDR3 protein. Altogether under 700,000 distinct CDR3 sequences are present, about 16% being singletons, with the ten largest covering 20% to 30%. V lost 6 bases and J 1 base, leaving 34 bases between the germline ends. CDR3 length equals 21 residues. Time point noted: newly diagnosed GD, antithyroid drugs for less than 3 months. PBMCs provided the RNA from which the TCR library was made. The same data also went into a second study, on T cells in Graves' hyperthyroidism and ophthalmopathy.

This receptor was taken from a woman aged 40-65 years with Graves disease. The input for sequencing was peripheral blood mononuclear cells (PBMCs), taken at new diagnosis, from a patient treated with antithyroid drugs. J is TRBJ2-7 and V is TRBV12-3 or TRBV12-4; a possible D gene is TRBD2 (5 bases). As DNA, the CDR3 is TGTGCCAGCAGGCAACATCGGACTGTTGCTCTTCTCTCAACCCTTTCCTACGAGCAGTACTTC. Translation gives CASRQHRTVALLSTLSYEQYF.